Shown below are 22 T cell receptor beta chains from a single sample sequenced in a study of T cell changes during pregnancy in multiple sclerosis. Repertoires were generated with immunoSEQ multiplex PCR, while TCRdb's copy carries only in-frame clones and drops some. This table holds tens of thousands of clones, 91% found once. Sequenced here: peripheral blood, sampled in the third trimester of pregnancy. The receptor set was obtained from a female donor in good health, enrolled as a control in a pregnancy study.

This chain connects TRBV7-2 to TRBJ1-4; 7 nucleotides match TRBD1. The V gene end was trimmed by 1 base and the J gene end by 5 bases; junction bases not matched to a gene: 7. The CDR3 extends over 16 amino acids. Germline CDR1 and CDR2: SGHTA and FQGNSA. The DNA of the CDR3 is TGTGCCAGCAGCTTAGGGACCGGGACAGCAAATGAAAAACTGTTTTTT. As protein: CASSLGTGTANEKLFF.

This chain links TRBV18 with TRBJ1-1, with 10 nucleotides matching TRBD1. The germline gives CDR1 KGHSH, CDR2 LQKENI. V shed 3 bases, J shed 0 bases, and the junction held 4 bases outside the gene matches. The CDR3 covers 16 residues. The CDR3 spells CASSPVDRGMNTEAFF. As DNA, the CDR3 is TGTGCCAGCTCACCCGTGGACAGGGGGATGAACACTGAAGCTTTCTTT. Based on the CDR3 plus reference TRBV18 and TRBJ1-1, the full variable domain is NAGVMQNPRHLVRRRGQEARLRCSPMKGHSHVYWYRQLPEEGLKFMVYLQKENIIDESGMPKERFSAEFPKEGPSILRIQQVVRGDSAAYFCASSPVDRGMNTEAFFGQGTRLTVV.

This CDR3 reads CASSPRAGRYNEAFF. The CDR3 nucleotides read TGTGCCAGCAGCCCACGAGCGGGGAGGTATAATGAAGCTTTCTTT. This sequence joins TRBV7-2 and TRBJ1-1, with D unresolved. This CDR3 contains 15 residues. Germline V gene sequence: CDR1 SGHTA, CDR2 FQGNSA. Between the trimmed V and J ends, which lost 5 bases and 7 bases, there was a span of 20 bases.

This rearrangement joins TRBV23-1 to TRBJ1-1, with unresolved D. TRBV23-1 counts as an open reading frame of uncertain function. Trimming took 2 bases from V and 1 from J, leaving 11 bases between them. This CDR3 contains 15 residues. CDR3 bases: TGCGCCAGCAGTCAACCCCAGGTGTGGAACACTGAAGCTTTCTTT. Translating gives CASSQPQVWNTEAFF.

The chain is built from TRBV6-5 and TRBJ1-2, with D perhaps matching TRBD1 (6 bases). Germline V lookup: CDR1 MNHEY, CDR2 SVGAGI. Deletions cut 0 bases from V and 2 bases from J, with 13 bases between. The CDR3 runs to 16 residues. The CDR3 region is CASSYSGAAENYGYTF. The CDR3 nucleotides read TGTGCCAGCAGTTACTCGGGGGCAGCCGAGAACTATGGCTACACCTTC.

This clone appeared a single time. The chain is built from TRBV4-1 and TRBJ2-5, with TRBD2 matching over 8 bases. Per the germline V gene, CDR1 is MGHRA and CDR2 is YSYEKL. CDR3 length equals 15 residues. The V gene end was trimmed by 5 bases and the J gene end by 3 bases; junction bases not matched to a gene: 8. CDR3 in DNA: TGCGCCAGCAGCAAGAGTTACGGGGGGGAAGAGACCCAGTACTTC. Its protein product is CASSKSYGGEETQYF.

The CDR3: CASSPGTAYEQYF. The CDR3 DNA follows: TGTGCCAGCAGCCCCGGGACAGCCTACGAGCAGTACTTC. This sequence joins TRBV5-6 and TRBJ2-7; 7 bases fit TRBD1. V was pared by 4 bases and J by 2 bases, with 3 bases of the junction left unmatched. The CDR3 loop spans 13 amino acids. Looked up from germline, CDR1 is SGHDT and CDR2 is YYEEEE.

This clone was seen only once. The J gene is TRBJ1-2, the V gene TRBV6-1, with a weak D call TRBD1 (5 bases). CDR1 MNHNS and CDR2 SASEGT come from the germline V gene. V was pared by 1 base and J by 14 bases, with 11 bases between. The CDR3 has 11 residues. CDR3 loop: CASSEGGGWTF. The CDR3 DNA follows: TGTGCCAGCAGTGAAGGGGGGGGTTGGACCTTC.

A single count supports this clone. The chain combines TRBV15 with TRBJ1-5; D may be TRBD1 (5 bases). Germline V gene lookup returns CDR1 LNHNV and CDR2 YYDKDF (reference sequence). V was clipped by 0 bases and J by 0 bases, with 9 bases between them. This CDR3 is 16 amino acids long. The CDR3 loop reads CATSRDLGDSNQPQHF. CDR3 DNA: TGTGCCACCAGCAGAGATTTAGGGGATAGCAATCAGCCCCAGCATTTT.

A word on this clone: One end of the junction is discordant with germline, which a read error may explain. This sequence joins TRBV7-7 and TRBJ2-1, with 8 nucleotides matching TRBD1. The CDR3 is 14 amino acids. In germline, CDR1 is SSHAT, CDR2 FNYEAQ (reference sequence). The CDR3 reads CASSSGQGIGEQFF. The CDR3 DNA follows: TGTGCTAGCAGCTCCGGACAGGGCATCGGCGAGCAGTTCTTC.

This chain connects TRBV6-1 to TRBJ2-1, with 7 bases fitting TRBD2. CDR3 length: 14 residues. Germline values: CDR1 MNHNS, CDR2 SASEGT. V dropped 1 base and J dropped 12; count of bases not matched to a gene: 9. For the CDR3, the DNA is TGTGCCAGCAGTGAAGACCCGAGGACTAGTTGGCAGTTCTTC. This encodes CASSEDPRTSWQFF.

The CDR3 is CASSFQGPPLNYGYTF. The CDR3 DNA follows: TGTGCCAGCAGCTTTCAGGGGCCCCCGCTTAACTATGGCTACACCTTC. The chain joins TRBV7-2 to TRBJ1-2; tentative D call: TRBD1 (6 bases). Trimming removed 3 bases at V and 1 base at J, with 15 bases between. Germline V gene lookup returns CDR1 SGHTA and CDR2 FQGNSA. The CDR3 is made up of 16 amino acids.

This chain joins TRBV27 and TRBJ1-2; 7 bases are a match to TRBD1. The CDR3 loop spans 13 amino acids. The germline V gene encodes CDR1 MNHEY and CDR2 SMNVEV (reference sequence). V was pared by 3 bases and J by 8 bases, with 6 bases of the junction left unmatched. CDR3 amino acids: CASSFRQGVGYTF. CDR3 nucleotides: TGTGCCAGCAGTTTTAGACAGGGTGTAGGCTACACCTTC.

This chain links TRBV5-4 with TRBJ2-7; the D gene is possibly TRBD1 (6 bases). The CDR3 runs to 14 residues. The V gene's germline CDR1 is SGHNT and CDR2 YYREEE (reference sequence). V was cut by 4 bases and J by 3 bases, with 14 bases left in between. CDR3 in amino acids: CASSPGHGFYEQYF. The CDR3 coding sequence is TGTGCCAGCAGCCCGGGACACGGTTTCTACGAGCAGTACTTC.

The J gene is TRBJ2-2, the V gene TRBV7-7, with D possibly matching TRBD2 (5 bases). Trimming pared 6 bases from V and 1 base from J, leaving 9 bases between. Germline CDR1 reads SSHAT; CDR2 reads FNYEAQ (reference sequence). This CDR3 contains 14 residues. CDR3 in DNA: TGTGCCAGCAGTCCCCGGGGGAACACCGGGGAGCTGTTTTTT. It yields the protein CASSPRGNTGELFF. The entire variable domain, with the rest obtained from reference TRBV7-7 and TRBJ2-2, is as follows: GAGVSQSPRYKVTKRGQDVTLRCDPISSHATLYWYQQALGQGPEFLTYFNYEAQPDKSGLPSDRFSAERPEGSISTLTIQRTEQRDSAMYRCASSPRGNTGELFFGEGSRLTVL.

V usage is TRBV6-5 and J usage is TRBJ1-1, with 9 positions matching TRBD1. CDR3 length: 14 amino acids. J lost 5 bases, V lost 5 bases, and 6 bases had no gene match. Germline V gives CDR1 MNHEY, CDR2 SVGAGI. The CDR3 region is CASSPGTGRTEAFF. In DNA, the CDR3 is TGTGCCAGCAGTCCTGGGACAGGGCGGACTGAAGCTTTCTTT.

The CDR3 spells CASSLVGSSAYEQYF. The CDR3 DNA reads as TGTGCCAGCAGCTTAGTGGGGAGTTCGGCCTACGAGCAGTACTTC. The chain carries TRBV7-2 and TRBJ2-7; tentatively, D is TRBD2 (5 bases). The CDR3 sequence is 15 residues long. V was cut by 1 base and J by 2 bases, with 12 bases left in between. The V gene's germline CDR1 is SGHTA and CDR2 FQGNSA.

The chain uses TRBV4-1 and TRBJ2-7, with TRBD1 identical over 8 bases. Trimming removed 1 base from V and 4 bases from J; junction bases left unmatched: 6. Germline CDR1 reads MGHRA; CDR2 reads YSYEKL. The CDR3 contains 15 residues. The CDR3 DNA reads TGCGCCAGCAGCCAAGTGGGAGGACAGGGATACGAGCAGTACTTC. Residues: CASSQVGGQGYEQYF.

V and J are TRBV7-9 and TRBJ2-3; 12 bases are shared with TRBD2. This CDR3 is 17 amino acids long. Germline V lookup: CDR1 SEHNR, CDR2 FQNEAQ (reference sequence). V was clipped by 1 base and J by 3 bases; unmatched bases: 5. CDR3 nucleotides: TGTGCCAGCAGCTTAGGACTAGCGGGGGCCCGAACAGATACGCAGTATTTT. It is translated as CASSLGLAGARTDTQYF.

The J gene is TRBJ1-6, the V gene TRBV6-1, with 8 bases lining up with TRBD1. The CDR3 runs 15 residues. V lost 8 bases and J lost 9; bases outside the gene matches: 12. Per the germline V gene, CDR1 is MNHNS and CDR2 is SASEGT. The CDR3 here is CASEKGIQGVSPLHF. The CDR3 DNA follows: TGTGCCAGCGAGAAGGGCATACAGGGGGTTTCACCCCTCCACTTT.

The chain joins TRBV4-1 to TRBJ1-5; 9 positions agree with TRBD1. The length of the CDR3 is 16 residues. Germline lookup yields CDR1 MGHRA and CDR2 YSYEKL. J gave up 4 bases and V 0 bases, and 4 bases lay outside the gene matches. The CDR3 DNA follows: TGCGCCAGCAGCCAAGATCAAGGGACAGGGAATCAGCCCCAGCATTTT. The encoded protein is CASSQDQGTGNQPQHF.

The gene calls are TRBV7-2 and TRBJ1-1; tentatively, D is TRBD1 (6 bases). This CDR3 region has 14 residues. Trimming cost V 3 bases and J 1 base, with 9 bases left between them. Germline assignment: CDR1 SGHTA and CDR2 FQGNSA. DNA of the CDR3: TGTGCCAGCAGCTTGGGGGCCGCGAACACTGAAGCTTTCTTT. It is translated as CASSLGAANTEAFF.